This TCR beta chain was identified in a study of CD8 T cells in ankylosing spondylitis. TCRdb independently ran MiXCR on the 5' RACE reads; one entry per CDR3 protein. The table lists about 90,000 distinct CDR3 sequences, approximately 9.6% of them singletons. The CDR3 extends over 13 amino acids. The V and J ends lost 5 bases and 4 bases, in that order; junction bases with no gene match: 4. Germline CDR1 reads LGHDT; CDR2 reads YNNKEL (reference sequence). In this sample, this clonotype turned up a few times. Its antigen remains unidentified. General study points: One TCR beta motif, made up of about 8 highly homologous variants, appeared characteristic of ankylosing spondylitis blood.

Sequencing was performed on blood, either unsorted or a sorted T cell fraction (not recorded which). V and J are TRBV3-1 and TRBJ1-1, with 7 bases matching TRBD1. The clonotype originates from a male donor with ankylosing spondylitis. The CDR3: CASSLHRGTEAFF. CDR3 DNA sequence: TGTGCCAGCAGCTTACACAGGGGCACTGAAGCTTTCTTT.